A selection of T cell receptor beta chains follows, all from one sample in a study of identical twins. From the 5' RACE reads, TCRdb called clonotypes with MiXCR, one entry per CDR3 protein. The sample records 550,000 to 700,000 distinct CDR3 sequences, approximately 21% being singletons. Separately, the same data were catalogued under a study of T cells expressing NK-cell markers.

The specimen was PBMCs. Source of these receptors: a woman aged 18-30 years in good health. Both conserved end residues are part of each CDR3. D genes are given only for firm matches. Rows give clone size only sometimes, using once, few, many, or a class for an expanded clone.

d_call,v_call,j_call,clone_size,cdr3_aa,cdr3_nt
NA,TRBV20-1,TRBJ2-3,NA,CSAYLIPSGATDTQYF,TGCAGTGCCTATTTGATACCAAGCGGAGCCACAGATACGCAGTATTTT
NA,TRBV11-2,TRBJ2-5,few,CASGEQETQYF,TGTGCCAGCGGCGAACAAGAGACCCAGTACTTC
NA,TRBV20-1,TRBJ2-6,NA,CSAAFPGANVLTF,TGCAGTGCTGCCTTCCCTGGGGCCAACGTCCTGACTTTC
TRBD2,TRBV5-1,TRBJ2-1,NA,CASGWTSGGRGFNEQFF,TGCGCCAGCGGTTGGACTAGCGGGGGTAGGGGTTTTAACGAGCAGTTCTTC
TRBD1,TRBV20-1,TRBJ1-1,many,CSANGTGNTEAFF,TGCAGTGCTAACGGGACAGGGAACACTGAAGCTTTCTTT
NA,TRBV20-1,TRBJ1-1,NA,CSARVPPGTEAFF,TGCAGTGCTAGGGTGCCTCCCGGCACTGAAGCTTTCTTT
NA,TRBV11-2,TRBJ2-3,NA,CASSIRGVEGTDTQYF,TGTGCCAGCAGCATTCGAGGGGTTGAGGGCACAGATACGCAGTATTTT
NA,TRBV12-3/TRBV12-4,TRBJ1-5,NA,CASSGDGRGGPQHF,TGTGCCAGCAGCGGGGACGGACGAGGAGGGCCCCAGCATTTT
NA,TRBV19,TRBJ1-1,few,CASSIKGVDTEAFF,TGTGCCAGTAGTATAAAAGGGGTAGACACTGAAGCTTTCTTT
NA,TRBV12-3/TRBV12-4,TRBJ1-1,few,CASNRGPGASFEAFF,TGTGCCAGCAATCGGGGACCGGGGGCCTCTTTTGAAGCTTTCTTT
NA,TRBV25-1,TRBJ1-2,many,CASTSSRSAGGYTF,TGTGCCAGCACCTCTTCCCGGTCGGCAGGCGGCTACACCTTC
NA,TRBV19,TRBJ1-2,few,CASSVTGHYGYTF,TGTGCCAGTAGTGTAACAGGGCACTATGGCTACACCTTC
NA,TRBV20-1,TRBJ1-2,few,CSAPRRTSGYTF,TGCAGTGCCCCCAGGAGGACGTCTGGCTACACCTTC
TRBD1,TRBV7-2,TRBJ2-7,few,CASSLDRTGGEQYF,TGTGCCAGCAGCTTAGATCGGACAGGGGGCGAGCAGTACTTC
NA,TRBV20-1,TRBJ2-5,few,CSARAFSTQYF,TGCAGTGCTAGGGCGTTTAGCACCCAGTACTTC
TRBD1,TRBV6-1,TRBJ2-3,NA,CASIDRGGTDTQYF,TGTGCCAGCATAGACAGGGGGGGCACAGATACGCAGTATTTT
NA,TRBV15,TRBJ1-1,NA,CATGPGELDTEAFF,TGTGCCACCGGTCCGGGTGAGCTTGACACTGAAGCTTTCTTT
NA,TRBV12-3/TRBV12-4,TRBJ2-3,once,CASSLSGAGTDTQYF,TGTGCCAGCAGTTTAAGTGGGGCAGGCACAGATACGCAGTATTTT
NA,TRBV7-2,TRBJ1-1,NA,CASSLQTAMNTEAFF,TGTGCCAGCAGCCTTCAAACCGCTATGAACACTGAAGCTTTCTTT
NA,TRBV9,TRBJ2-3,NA,CASSGRTSTDTQYF,TGTGCCAGCAGTGGGAGGACTAGCACAGATACGCAGTATTTT
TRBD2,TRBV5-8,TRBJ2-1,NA,CASGLRGGTGNEQFF,TGTGCCAGCGGACTACGGGGGGGCACTGGCAATGAGCAGTTCTTC
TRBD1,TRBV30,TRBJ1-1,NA,CAWSYRGLTEAFF,TGTGCCTGGAGCTACAGGGGGCTCACTGAAGCTTTCTTT
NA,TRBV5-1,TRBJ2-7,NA,CASKFGTGSTEQYF,TGCGCCAGTAAATTCGGGACGGGATCCACCGAGCAGTACTTC
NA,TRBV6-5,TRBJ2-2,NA,CASSYWGSTGELFF,TGTGCCAGCAGTTACTGGGGCTCAACCGGGGAGCTGTTTTTT
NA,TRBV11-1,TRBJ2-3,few,CASSQTPGRFGGTDTQYF,TGTGCCAGCAGCCAAACCCCGGGAAGGTTTGGAGGCACAGATACGCAGTATTTT
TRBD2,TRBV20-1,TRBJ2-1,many,CSANVLADLGSEQFF,TGCAGTGCCAACGTACTAGCGGATCTGGGCAGTGAGCAGTTCTTC